These 25 T cell receptor beta chains were sequenced from one sample in a study of persistence of HIV-infected CD4 T cells. Sequencing used immunoSEQ version 4 in survey mode. Assay used: immunoSEQ multiplex PCR; TCRdb lists only in-frame clones, some missing. This table holds about 43,000 clones, more than 70% found once. For these receptors, no antigen is known. This nonspecific control used anti-CD3/anti-CD28 bead stimulation of CD4+ T cells. Sorting of responding CD4+ T cells relied on upregulated CD40 ligand together with CD69. Sequencing used CD4+ T cells sorted from PBMCs after approximately 19-hour stimulation, obtained from a patient who received antiretroviral therapy. The receptors shown here come from an adult man with HIV who was CMV-seropositive.

The V gene is TRBV18, the J gene TRBJ1-3; 7 bases are shared with TRBD1. Germline V CDR1 and CDR2: KGHSH, LQKENI. The CDR3 length is 15 residues. With V trimmed by 4 bases and J by 0 bases, 3 bases remained unmatched. Written as DNA, the CDR3 is TGTGCCAGCTCACGGGACAGCTTCTCTGGAAACACCATATATTTT. This translates into CASSRDSFSGNTIYF.

The J gene is TRBJ1-2, the V gene TRBV14, with TRBD1 matching over 7 bases. Per the germline V gene, CDR1 is SGHDN and CDR2 is FVKESK. The CDR3 length is 14 residues. V was clipped by 1 base and J by 4 bases; unmatched bases: 3. The DNA for the CDR3 is TGTGCCAGCAGCCAAGTTGCAGGGGGCTATGGCTACACCTTC. Encoded protein: CASSQVAGGYGYTF. Filled out from reference TRBV14 and TRBJ1-2, the complete variable domain reads EAGVTQFPSHSVIEKGQTVTLRCDPISGHDNLYWYRRVMGKEIKFLLHFVKESKQDESGMPNNRFLAERTGGTYSTLKVQPAELEDSGVYFCASSQVAGGYGYTFGSGTRLTVV.

This chain joins TRBV5-8 and TRBJ1-5; D is perhaps TRBD1 (6 bases). Trimming took 4 bases from V and 2 from J, leaving 13 bases between them. The germline gives CDR1 SGHTS, CDR2 YDEGEE. The CDR3 spans 15 residues. Here the CDR3 reads CASSPIRGGNQPQHF. As DNA, the CDR3 is TGTGCCAGCAGCCCAATCAGGGGCGGCAATCAGCCCCAGCATTTT. Looking up the rest from reference TRBV5-8 and TRBJ1-5 gives the full variable domain: EAGVTQSPTHLIKTRGQQATLRCSPISGHTSVYWYQQALGLGLQFLLWYDEGEERNRGNFPPRFSGRQFPNYSSELNVNALELEDSALYLCASSPIRGGNQPQHFGDGTRLSIL.

The gene calls are TRBV9 and TRBJ1-3; the D gene is possibly TRBD1 (5 bases). The germline gives CDR1 SGDLS, CDR2 YYNGEE. The CDR3 is 19 amino acids. Trimming took off 0 bases at V and 1 base at J, with 20 bases between the two ends. The CDR3 DNA reads as TGTGCCAGCAGCGTAGGGGGGTCTTTGGCCGCACTGTCTGGAAACACCATATATTTT. Its protein product is CASSVGGSLAALSGNTIYF.

V usage is TRBV28 and J usage is TRBJ1-6; D gene unclear. In germline, CDR1 is MDHEN, CDR2 SYDVKM. The CDR3 totals 12 residues. Trimming removed 6 bases from V and 4 bases from J, with 4 bases in between. Written as DNA, the CDR3 is TGTGCCAGCAGCCTTTATAATTCACCCCTCCACTTT. This gives the protein CASSLYNSPLHF.

The genes are TRBV19 and TRBJ1-6; a possible D gene is TRBD1 (5 bases). The V and J ends lost 3 bases and 7 bases respectively, with 16 bases between them. This CDR3 is built from 16 residues. Germline CDR1 and CDR2: LNHDA and SQIVND (reference sequence). CDR3 in amino acids: CASSINLGQTNSPLHF. The CDR3 DNA sequence: TGTGCCAGTAGTATTAATTTGGGGCAGACAAATTCACCCCTCCACTTT.

This chain connects TRBV18 to TRBJ2-2; D is uncertain. The germline V gene has CDR1 KGHSH and CDR2 LQKENI. The V and J ends lost 2 bases and 3 bases respectively, with 7 bases between them. This CDR3 contains 14 residues. For the CDR3, the DNA is TGTGCCAGCTCACCAGACTTGGACACCGGGGAGCTGTTTTTT. The encoded protein is CASSPDLDTGELFF.

Regarding this clone: One junction end disagrees with the germline gene, perhaps due to a read error. The J gene is TRBJ1-4, the V gene TRBV28, with D unclear. The germline V gene has CDR1 MDHEN and CDR2 SYDVKM. This CDR3 region has 16 residues. CDR3 in DNA: TGTGCCAGCGGTTTAGTTGGAGGAAAACCTAATGAAAAACTGTTTTTT. It encodes CASGLVGGKPNEKLFF.

The CDR3 nucleotides read TGTGCCAGCAGCTTACCGCTGACAGGTGGGCTCTACGAGCAGTACTTC. Its translation is CASSLPLTGGLYEQYF. V usage is TRBV7-9 and J usage is TRBJ2-7, with D possibly matching TRBD1 (6 bases). This CDR3 contains 16 residues. Germline values: CDR1 SEHNR, CDR2 FQNEAQ (reference sequence). V was shortened by 2 bases and J by 3 bases, with 17 bases between the two germline ends.

This rearrangement joins TRBV3-1 (or the pseudogene TRBV3-2) to TRBJ2-2, with 8 bases that match TRBD1. CDR1 is LGHDT and CDR2 is YNNKEL in the germline V gene (reference sequence). This CDR3 is 15 amino acids long. Trimming removed 3 bases from V and 4 bases from J; junction bases left unmatched: 4. The CDR3 DNA sequence: TGTGCCAGCAGCCACTCGGACAGGGCCACCGGGGAGCTGTTTTTT. It is translated as CASSHSDRATGELFF.

The chain employs TRBV9 and TRBJ2-3, with D possibly matching TRBD2 (6 bases). Germline lookup yields CDR1 SGDLS and CDR2 YYNGEE. V was pared by 0 bases and J by 3 bases, with 14 bases between. The CDR3 has 16 residues. CDR3 nucleotide sequence: TGTGCCAGCAGCGTAGTTCCCGGGGGAAAGACAGATACGCAGTATTTT. Translated, it gives CASSVVPGGKTDTQYF.

This chain joins TRBV2 and TRBJ2-2, with 7 positions matching TRBD1. The CDR3 has 14 residues. Germline loops: CDR1 SNHLY, CDR2 FYNNEI. V gave up 11 bases and J gave up 1 base; unmatched junction bases: 7. The CDR3 nucleotides read TGTGCCTCCACAGGGGATTTGAACACCGGGGAGCTGTTTTTT. This encodes CASTGDLNTGELFF.

The chain carries TRBV5-6 and TRBJ1-3, with unresolved D. The CDR3 runs to 14 residues. Germline CDR1 is SGHDT and CDR2 is YYEEEE. The V end was cut by 4 bases, the J end by 7 bases, with 15 bases between. As DNA, the CDR3 is TGTGCCAGCAGCCCCGGCCCCCGGGAGAACACCATATATTTT. Amino acids: CASSPGPRENTIYF.

The chain employs TRBV7-3 and TRBJ2-1; 9 bases fit TRBD2. V was pared by 4 bases and J by 12 bases, with 7 bases of the junction left unmatched. The CDR3 is made up of 13 amino acids. Germline V gene sequence: CDR1 SGHTA, CDR2 FQGTGA. CDR3 protein: CASSSGTSKVQFF. CDR3 DNA: TGTGCCAGCAGCTCAGGGACTAGCAAGGTGCAGTTCTTC.

This sequence joins TRBV29-1 and TRBJ2-1; 9 bases fit TRBD1. In germline, CDR1 is SQVTM, CDR2 ANQGSEA. Germline trimming cut 5 bases from V and 0 bases from J; bases unmatched to any gene: 11. The CDR3 extends over 17 amino acids. The CDR3 loop reads CSVMTGGGIFSYNEQFF. The CDR3 coding sequence is TGCAGCGTTATGACAGGGGGAGGGATTTTCTCCTACAATGAGCAGTTCTTC.

This clone occurred once. The chain employs TRBV5-4 and TRBJ1-2; D is uncertain. The CDR3 loop spans 11 amino acids. Germline V CDR1 and CDR2: SGHNT, YYREEE (reference sequence). Trimming removed 3 bases from V and 6 bases from J, with 6 bases in between. In DNA form, the CDR3 reads TGTGCCAGCAGCTATCACCATGGCTACACCTTC. It translates to CASSYHHGYTF. Full variable domain (remainder filled in from reference TRBV5-4 and TRBJ1-2): ETGVTQSPTHLIKTRGQQVTLRCSSQSGHNTVSWYQQALGQGPQFIFQYYREEENGRGNFPPRFSGLQFPNYSSELNVNALELDDSALYLCASSYHHGYTFGSGTRLTVV.

The rearrangement links TRBV29-1 to TRBJ2-3, with D unresolved. This CDR3 has 12 amino acids. Germline V gene data show CDR1 as SQVTM and CDR2 as ANQGSEA. V was shortened by 1 base and J by 6 bases, with 8 bases between the two germline ends. CDR3: CSVEGVTDTQYF. The CDR3, as DNA: TGCAGCGTTGAAGGCGTCACGGATACGCAGTATTTT.

The V call is TRBV18, the J call TRBJ1-4, with TRBD1 matching over 8 bases. This CDR3 contains 16 residues. Germline V gene data show CDR1 as KGHSH and CDR2 as LQKENI. J lost 3 bases, V lost 5 bases, and 8 bases had no gene match. The CDR3 DNA is TGTGCCAGCTCATATATGCCGGGACAGGCTAATGAAAAACTGTTTTTT. It translates to CASSYMPGQANEKLFF.

The V call is TRBV4-1, the J call TRBJ1-2, with D hard to call. This CDR3 is 12 amino acids long. Trimming removed 0 bases at V and 3 bases at J, with 2 bases between. Per the germline V gene, CDR1 is MGHRA and CDR2 is YSYEKL. The CDR3 region is CASSQEDYGYTF. CDR3 DNA sequence: TGCGCCAGCAGCCAAGAGGACTATGGCTACACCTTC.

The CDR3 DNA reads TGTGCCAGCAGTGAATCAAGCTCCTACGAGCAGTACTTC. Its translation is CASSESSSYEQYF. The chain employs TRBV25-1 and TRBJ2-7; D gene uncertain. Germline V gene sequence: CDR1 MGHDK, CDR2 SYGVNS. The CDR3 is 13 amino acids. V was trimmed by 1 base and J by 0 bases, leaving 4 bases between them.

The V gene is TRBV10-2, the J gene TRBJ1-2, with 9 bases matching TRBD1. V gave up 7 bases and J gave up 8 bases; unmatched junction bases: 8. CDR3 size: 13 residues. Looked up from germline, CDR1 is WSHSY and CDR2 is SAAADI. Here the CDR3 reads CASTSGQGRGYTF. Written as DNA, the CDR3 is TGCGCCAGCACTTCGGGACAGGGTCGGGGCTACACCTTC.

This clone was counted between two and nine times. V and J are TRBV3-1 (or the pseudogene TRBV3-2) and TRBJ1-5; D remains unclear. Trimming took 1 base from V and 3 from J, leaving 7 bases between them. The CDR3 spans 14 residues. CDR1 is LGHDT, CDR2 YNNKEL, per germline (reference sequence). CDR3 residues: CASSQGHDNQPQHF. CDR3 DNA sequence: TGTGCCAGCAGCCAAGGGCATGACAATCAGCCCCAGCATTTT.

This chain connects TRBV18 to TRBJ1-5; D uncertain. The V gene lost 3 bases and the J gene lost 7 bases, with 19 bases spanning the gap. Germline loops: CDR1 KGHSH, CDR2 LQKENI. This CDR3 has 16 residues. The CDR3: CASSPAGSGLGQPQHF. DNA of the CDR3: TGTGCCAGCTCACCGGCAGGTTCGGGCCTCGGGCAGCCCCAGCATTTT.

The chain carries TRBV7-8 and TRBJ2-7; D uncertain. CDR1 is SGHVS, CDR2 FQNEAQ, per germline. Trimming stripped 4 bases from V and 3 bases from J, with 13 bases between. The CDR3 has 14 amino acids. The CDR3 loop is CASSSTLDHYEQYF. CDR3 coding DNA: TGTGCCAGCAGCTCAACCTTGGACCACTACGAGCAGTACTTC.

The gene calls are TRBV19 and TRBJ1-5; no definite D call. This CDR3 has 16 amino acids. Germline assignment: CDR1 LNHDA and CDR2 SQIVND (reference sequence). V was clipped by 3 bases and J by 0 bases, with 12 bases between them. This CDR3 is CASSIKDYYSNQPQHF. The CDR3 bases are TGTGCCAGTAGTATTAAGGATTACTATAGCAATCAGCCCCAGCATTTT.